This is a list of T cell receptor beta chains from one sample in a study of CD8+ T cells in alopecia areata. Some clones are missing from TCRdb's copy, which holds only in-frame ones; the method was immunoSEQ multiplex PCR. The sample consists of approximately 200,000 clones, 60% of them appearing once. This specimen was CD4+ T cells sorted from blood, taken at week 4, from a patient treated with tofacitinib. The receptors come from a human donor with alopecia areata. CDR3s include the opening cysteine and the closing phenylalanine or tryptophan. The D gene is left open where the match is weak. Clone size appears in some rows only: once, few, many, or a class for an expanded clone.

V gene: TRBV6-1
J gene: TRBJ1-5
clone size: .
D gene: .
CDR3 protein: CASTQNSNQPQHF
CDR3 DNA: TGTGCCAGCACACAAAATAGCAATCAGCCCCAGCATTTT

V gene: TRBV6-1
J gene: TRBJ2-3
clone size: .
D gene: .
CDR3 protein: CASSGQKGGSFGTDTQYF
CDR3 DNA: TGTGCCAGCAGTGGACAAAAGGGGGGCAGTTTTGGCACAGATACGCAGTATTTT

V gene: TRBV6-5
J gene: TRBJ2-2
clone size: .
D gene: .
CDR3 protein: CASRKQGPGELFF
CDR3 DNA: TGTGCCAGTCGAAAGCAGGGGCCCGGGGAGCTGTTTTTT

V gene: TRBV7-6
J gene: TRBJ2-4
clone size: .
D gene: .
CDR3 protein: CASSRGPLGNIQYF
CDR3 DNA: TGTGCCAGCAGCCGGGGACCATTGGGAAACATTCAGTACTTC

V gene: TRBV7-9
J gene: TRBJ2-2
clone size: .
D gene: TRBD1
CDR3 protein: CASSSATGANTGELFF
CDR3 DNA: TGTGCCAGCAGCTCAGCGACAGGGGCGAACACCGGGGAGCTGTTTTTT

V gene: TRBV30
J gene: TRBJ1-1
clone size: .
D gene: .
CDR3 protein: CAWSVHVEAFF
CDR3 DNA: TGTGCCTGGAGTGTACATGTTGAAGCTTTCTTT

V gene: TRBV29-1
J gene: TRBJ1-2
clone size: once
D gene: .
CDR3 protein: CSVATTVYGYTF
CDR3 DNA: TGCAGCGTTGCAACAACTGTCTATGGCTACACCTTC

V gene: TRBV7-2
J gene: TRBJ1-1
clone size: once
D gene: .
CDR3 protein: CASSLSRASLNTEAFF
CDR3 DNA: TGTGCCAGCAGCTTATCGAGGGCGTCCTTGAACACTGAAGCTTTCTTT

V gene: TRBV10-3
J gene: TRBJ1-2
clone size: .
D gene: TRBD1
CDR3 protein: CAISETLPGQAYYGYTF
CDR3 DNA: TGTGCCATCAGTGAGACGCTACCGGGACAGGCTTACTATGGCTACACCTTC

V gene: TRBV7-2
J gene: TRBJ2-3
clone size: .
D gene: .
CDR3 protein: CASSQNTDTQYF
CDR3 DNA: TGTGCCAGCAGCCAAAACACAGATACGCAGTATTTT

V gene: TRBV9
J gene: TRBJ2-5
clone size: .
D gene: .
CDR3 protein: CASSVGPARDLGETQYF
CDR3 DNA: TGTGCCAGCAGCGTAGGCCCAGCAAGGGACCTGGGAGAGACCCAGTACTTC

V gene: TRBV13
J gene: TRBJ2-7
clone size: few
D gene: TRBD2
CDR3 protein: CASSAQTSGGYEQYF
CDR3 DNA: TGTGCCAGCAGCGCCCAGACTAGCGGGGGATACGAGCAGTACTTC

V gene: TRBV4-3
J gene: TRBJ2-7
clone size: few
D gene: .
CDR3 protein: CASSQDLGEQYF
CDR3 DNA: TGCGCCAGCAGCCAAGATCTAGGGGAGCAGTACTTC

V gene: TRBV7-2
J gene: TRBJ1-5
clone size: .
D gene: TRBD1
CDR3 protein: CASSSSSSRGQPQHF
CDR3 DNA: TGTGCCAGCAGCTCCTCCTCCTCCAGGGGGCAGCCCCAGCATTTT

V gene: TRBV4-1
J gene: TRBJ1-2
clone size: .
D gene: TRBD1
CDR3 protein: CASSPTDREGVYGYTF
CDR3 DNA: TGCGCCAGCAGCCCGACCGACAGGGAGGGCGTCTATGGCTACACCTTC

V gene: TRBV18
J gene: TRBJ2-3
clone size: .
D gene: .
CDR3 protein: CASSRQSRMDTQYF
CDR3 DNA: TGTGCCAGCTCACGTCAGTCAAGGATGGATACGCAGTATTTT

V gene: TRBV29-1
J gene: TRBJ1-1
clone size: few
D gene: .
CDR3 protein: CSVDKGSMNTEAFF
CDR3 DNA: TGCAGCGTTGATAAGGGATCGATGAACACTGAAGCTTTCTTT

V gene: TRBV7-3
J gene: TRBJ2-2
clone size: .
D gene: .
CDR3 protein: CASSLSLPTGELFF
CDR3 DNA: TGTGCCAGCAGCTTAAGTCTCCCCACCGGGGAGCTGTTTTTT

V gene: TRBV2
J gene: TRBJ2-3
clone size: .
D gene: .
CDR3 protein: CASSAGLDTDTQYF
CDR3 DNA: TGTGCCAGCAGTGCTGGACTTGATACAGATACGCAGTATTTT

V gene: TRBV10-3
J gene: TRBJ2-1
clone size: few
D gene: TRBD2
CDR3 protein: CAISSGVPKNEQFF
CDR3 DNA: TGTGCCATCAGTAGCGGGGTCCCGAAGAATGAGCAGTTCTTC

V gene: TRBV18
J gene: TRBJ1-3
clone size: .
D gene: .
CDR3 protein: CASSRTAGQTSGNTIYF
CDR3 DNA: TGTGCCAGCTCACGTACTGCGGGCCAGACCTCTGGAAACACCATATATTTT

V gene: TRBV2
J gene: TRBJ2-5
clone size: .
D gene: .
CDR3 protein: CANGQETQYF
CDR3 DNA: TGTGCCAACGGACAAGAGACCCAGTACTTC

V gene: TRBV28
J gene: TRBJ2-1
clone size: .
D gene: TRBD1
CDR3 protein: CASSTPGTGYNEQFF
CDR3 DNA: TGTGCCAGCAGTACCCCCGGGACAGGGTACAATGAGCAGTTCTTC

V gene: TRBV29-1
J gene: TRBJ2-3
clone size: .
D gene: TRBD1
CDR3 protein: CSAEPRTGTDTQYF
CDR3 DNA: TGCAGCGCCGAGCCTCGGACAGGGACAGATACGCAGTATTTT

V gene: TRBV29-1
J gene: TRBJ2-1
clone size: .
D gene: TRBD1
CDR3 protein: CSARQGVWNEQFF
CDR3 DNA: TGCAGCGCCCGACAGGGAGTTTGGAATGAGCAGTTCTTC

V gene: TRBV30
J gene: TRBJ2-6
clone size: .
D gene: .
CDR3 protein: CAWSFAGSGANVLTF
CDR3 DNA: TGTGCCTGGAGTTTCGCAGGGTCTGGGGCCAACGTCCTGACTTTC

V gene: TRBV29-1
J gene: TRBJ1-4
clone size: .
D gene: TRBD1
CDR3 protein: CSVRTGATNEKLFF
CDR3 DNA: TGCAGCGTTAGGACAGGGGCAACTAATGAAAAACTGTTTTTT

V gene: TRBV29-1
J gene: TRBJ1-1
clone size: .
D gene: .
CDR3 protein: CSVATASNTEAFF
CDR3 DNA: TGCAGCGTTGCCACGGCTTCGAACACTGAAGCTTTCTTT

V gene: TRBV29-1
J gene: TRBJ2-5
clone size: few
D gene: .
CDR3 protein: CSVGLGVQETQYF
CDR3 DNA: TGCAGCGTGGGCCTTGGGGTCCAAGAGACCCAGTACTTC

V gene: TRBV30
J gene: TRBJ1-1
clone size: .
D gene: TRBD1
CDR3 protein: CAWGGQGVEAFF
CDR3 DNA: TGTGCCTGGGGTGGACAGGGGGTAGAGGCTTTCTTT

V gene: TRBV5-1
J gene: TRBJ1-1
clone size: few
D gene: .
CDR3 protein: CASSLETGQAFF
CDR3 DNA: TGCGCCAGCAGCTTGGAGACGGGACAAGCTTTCTTT

V gene: TRBV6-5
J gene: TRBJ2-5
clone size: .
D gene: .
CDR3 protein: CASGPTQETQYF
CDR3 DNA: TGTGCCAGCGGACCGACGCAAGAGACCCAGTACTTC

V gene: TRBV29-1
J gene: TRBJ1-2
clone size: .
D gene: .
CDR3 protein: CSVEKVQGLSYGYTF
CDR3 DNA: TGCAGCGTTGAAAAAGTACAGGGTCTGTCCTATGGCTACACCTTC

V gene: TRBV10-3
J gene: TRBJ2-5
clone size: .
D gene: .
CDR3 protein: CAISELSRQGAGETQYF
CDR3 DNA: TGTGCCATCAGTGAGCTGTCCCGGCAGGGCGCGGGAGAGACCCAGTACTTC

V gene: TRBV7-2
J gene: TRBJ1-5
clone size: few
D gene: .
CDR3 protein: CASSLGGQGNQPQHF
CDR3 DNA: TGTGCCAGCAGCTTAGGGGGGCAAGGCAATCAGCCCCAGCATTTT

V gene: TRBV28
J gene: TRBJ2-3
clone size: .
D gene: TRBD2
CDR3 protein: CASSLPGGGTDTQYF
CDR3 DNA: TGTGCCAGCAGTTTACCGGGGGGAGGCACAGATACGCAGTATTTT

V gene: TRBV2
J gene: TRBJ1-6
clone size: .
D gene: .
CDR3 protein: CASREGDSPLHF
CDR3 DNA: TGTGCCAGCAGGGAGGGGGATTCACCCCTCCACTTT

V gene: TRBV5-4
J gene: TRBJ2-7
clone size: .
D gene: TRBD1
CDR3 protein: CASSPNSGTGIFEQYF
CDR3 DNA: TGTGCCAGCAGCCCAAATTCCGGGACAGGCATTTTCGAGCAGTACTTC

V gene: TRBV12-5
J gene: TRBJ2-7
clone size: .
D gene: .
CDR3 protein: CASGLAPQENEQYF
CDR3 DNA: TGTGCTAGTGGTTTGGCCCCACAGGAGAACGAGCAGTACTTC

V gene: TRBV5-1
J gene: TRBJ2-7
clone size: .
D gene: TRBD1
CDR3 protein: CASSLQGAGYEQYF
CDR3 DNA: TGCGCCAGCAGCTTACAGGGGGCGGGTTACGAGCAGTACTTC

V gene: TRBV29-1
J gene: TRBJ2-7
clone size: .
D gene: .
CDR3 protein: CSVELTYEQYF
CDR3 DNA: TGCAGCGTTGAACTAACCTACGAGCAGTACTTC

V gene: TRBV7-6
J gene: TRBJ2-7
clone size: .
D gene: .
CDR3 protein: CASSIQGRGSYEQYF
CDR3 DNA: TGTGCCAGCAGCATACAAGGGCGGGGATCCTACGAGCAGTACTTC

V gene: TRBV30
J gene: TRBJ1-2
clone size: few
D gene: .
CDR3 protein: CAWSVSEETGGYTF
CDR3 DNA: TGTGCCTGGAGTGTATCTGAAGAGACGGGTGGCTACACCTTC

V gene: TRBV29-1
J gene: TRBJ2-5
clone size: once
D gene: TRBD1
CDR3 protein: CSVEETGPQETQYF
CDR3 DNA: TGCAGCGTTGAAGAGACAGGGCCACAAGAGACCCAGTACTTC

V gene: TRBV29-1
J gene: TRBJ2-5
clone size: .
D gene: .
CDR3 protein: CSVEWAGHFGETQYF
CDR3 DNA: TGCAGCGTTGAATGGGCAGGGCATTTCGGGGAGACCCAGTACTTC

V gene: TRBV6-1
J gene: TRBJ2-7
clone size: .
D gene: .
CDR3 protein: CASSEGGYEQYF
CDR3 DNA: TGTGCCAGCAGTGAAGGTGGCTACGAGCAGTACTTC

V gene: TRBV30
J gene: TRBJ1-1
clone size: .
D gene: .
CDR3 protein: CAWSRGVNTEAFF
CDR3 DNA: TGTGCCTGGAGTCGAGGGGTTAACACTGAAGCTTTCTTT

V gene: TRBV10-3
J gene: TRBJ2-2
clone size: few
D gene: .
CDR3 protein: CAITRQPSGATNTGELFF
CDR3 DNA: TGTGCCATCACCCGACAGCCCTCGGGGGCAACGAACACCGGGGAGCTGTTTTTT